One and the same sample provided the 10 T cell receptor beta chains below, sequenced in a study of CD8+ T cells in alopecia areata (dated by TCRdb to the late 2010s). In light of the paper, this sample's treatment or condition label describes: oral pan-JAK inhibitor, 5-10 mg twice daily. Library preparation was by the immunoSEQ multiplex PCR assay. RNA was extracted from all samples and reverse transcribed into cDNA as template for TCR sequencing. TCRdb holds this immuneACCESS table with in-frame rearrangements only. Some clones are missing; in checked studies, unresolved V genes explain under half, and the rest has no known cause. Recorded for this sample are about 190,000 clones; around 60% of them occurred a single time. Clones ranked in the top ten supply about 1.3% of the sample. The sample was CD4+ T cells sorted from blood, taken between weeks 47 and 50, from a patient treated with tofacitinib. These receptors all come from a human donor with alopecia areata.

The rearrangement uses TRBV2 and TRBJ1-5; 7 bases map to TRBD1. The CDR3 has 16 amino acids. The germline V gene has CDR1 SNHLY and CDR2 FYNNEI. With V trimmed by 2 bases and J by 0 bases, 4 bases remained unmatched. In DNA, the CDR3 is TGTGCCAGCAGTGAAACAGGGGCAAATAGCAATCAGCCCCAGCATTTT. Translated: CASSETGANSNQPQHF.

A single count supports this clone. The chain uses TRBV6-6 and TRBJ1-2, with 7 bases identical to TRBD1. V gave up 4 bases and J gave up 4 bases; unmatched junction bases: 9. The CDR3 sequence is 15 residues long. CDR1 MNHNY and CDR2 SVGAGI come from the germline V gene (reference sequence). This chain's CDR3 is CASSSGDSRTYGYTF. The CDR3 coding sequence is TGTGCCAGCAGTTCGGGGGACAGTAGGACCTATGGCTACACCTTC.

This clone was observed a single time. A read error may account for a junction end that differs from germline. The CDR3 loop reads CASSISQGLVGYTF. As DNA, the CDR3 is TGTGCCAGCAGTATATCACAGGGTCTGGTTGGCTACACCTTC. J is TRBJ1-2 and V is TRBV27, with a tentative D call TRBD1 (6 bases). This CDR3 is built from 14 residues. Germline-derived CDR1 and CDR2 are MNHEY and SMNVEV (reference sequence).

The V gene is TRBV5-1, the J gene TRBJ2-3, with D possibly matching TRBD2 (5 bases). Looked up from germline, CDR1 is SGHRS and CDR2 is YFSETQ. The V end lost 1 base, the J end lost 2 bases, and 14 bases lay between the germline ends. The CDR3 length is 16 residues. CDR3: CASSLTSAGTTDTQYF. The CDR3 nucleotides read TGCGCCAGCAGCTTGACTAGTGCCGGAACCACAGATACGCAGTATTTT.

The J gene is TRBJ1-6, the V gene TRBV7-6; no firm D call. CDR3 length equals 15 residues. The germline CDR1 and CDR2 sequences are SGHVS and FNYEAQ. With 5 bases removed from V and 3 bases from J, the gap between germline ends came to 11 bases. DNA of the CDR3: TGTGCCAGCAGCCCGAGCGACAACTATAATTCACCCCTCCACTTT. Its protein is CASSPSDNYNSPLHF.

The chain combines TRBV19 with TRBJ2-6; 9 nucleotides align to TRBD1. This CDR3 region has 16 residues. With V trimmed by 4 bases and J by 0 bases, 1 base remained unmatched. CDR1 is LNHDA and CDR2 is SQIVND in the germline V gene (reference sequence). For the CDR3, the DNA is TGTGCCAGTAGTACGACAGGGGGCTCTGGGGCCAACGTCCTGACTTTC. Translated: CASSTTGGSGANVLTF.

This clone has only a few counts. The V and J genes are TRBV7-3 and TRBJ2-1, with 11 bases lining up with TRBD2. Germline V gene data show CDR1 as SGHTA and CDR2 as FQGTGA. After removal of 5 bases from V and 5 bases from J, the junction contained 8 bases not matched to a gene. This CDR3 comprises 16 residues. The CDR3 nucleotides are TGTGCCAGCAGCCCAGGTGTAGCGGGGGGGCACAATGAGCAGTTCTTC. It specifies CASSPGVAGGHNEQFF.

This clone was seen a single time. V and J are TRBV2 and TRBJ1-2; 9 bases fit TRBD1. J lost 11 bases, V lost 5 bases, and 9 bases had no gene match. Germline V gene data show CDR1 as SNHLY and CDR2 as FYNNEI. The CDR3 sequence is 13 residues long. CDR3 loop: CASSSGTGFLYTF. DNA of the CDR3: TGTGCCAGCAGTTCCGGGACAGGGTTCCTTTACACCTTC.

CDR3 sequence reads: CASSFGGAGSPLHF. CDR3 sequence (DNA): TGTGCCAGCAGCTTCGGAGGGGCGGGTTCACCCCTCCACTTT. This sequence joins TRBV5-6 and TRBJ1-6; a weak D match, TRBD1 (5 bases). The CDR3 length is 14 residues. V shed 2 bases and J shed 9 bases, with 12 bases lying between them. CDR1 is SGHDT, CDR2 YYEEEE, per germline.

This clone occurred a few times. The rearrangement joins TRBV29-1 to TRBJ2-3; no clear D gene. V shed 0 bases and J shed 6 bases, with 7 bases lying between them. Germline CDR1 SQVTM, CDR2 ANQGSEA. The CDR3 spans 12 residues. The CDR3, as DNA: TGCAGCGTTGAAGATGACCCGGATACGCAGTATTTT. Translating it yields CSVEDDPDTQYF.